Listed below are T cell receptor beta chains from one sample, sequenced in a study of vaccination and CD4 T cells after COVID-19. Their antigen targets remain unknown. One entry per CDR3 protein results from TCRdb running MiXCR on the PCR reads. The sample has approximately 19,000 distinct CDR3 sequences; about half are singletons. Specimen: CD4+ T cells from blood, cultured in vitro, collected before SARS-CoV-2 vaccination. Receptors originate from a human donor who had recovered from COVID-19. Each CDR3 is given with its conserved first and last residue. Fields, in order: clone size, D gene, V gene, J gene, CDR3 protein, CDR3 DNA. The D gene is left open where the match is weak. Some rows have no size entry. The others give once, few or many, or a class for an expanded clone.

NA	NA	TRBV27	TRBJ1-1	CASRIPGGNTEAFF	TGTGCCAGCAGGATACCGGGGGGTAACACTGAAGCTTTCTTT
NA	NA	TRBV20-1	TRBJ2-7	CRGRGASEQYF	TGCAGGGGGAGGGGGGCCTCCGAGCAGTACTTC
NA	TRBD2	TRBV5-5	TRBJ2-5	CASSLHPSGRNQETQYF	TGTGCCAGCAGCCTCCACCCTAGCGGGAGGAACCAAGAGACCCAGTACTTC
NA	NA	TRBV5-4	TRBJ1-1	CASTTQGVLRTEAFF	TGTGCCAGCACCACCCAAGGGGTTCTGCGCACTGAAGCTTTCTTT
few	TRBD2	TRBV11-3	TRBJ2-5	CASSTGLASQETQYF	TGTGCCAGCAGCACGGGACTAGCTTCCCAAGAGACCCAGTACTTC
NA	NA	TRBV7-9	TRBJ1-3	CASSLTGLGNTIYF	TGTGCCAGCAGCTTAACGGGGCTCGGAAACACCATATATTTT
NA	NA	TRBV20-1	TRBJ1-2	CSARDRPANYGYTF	TGCAGTGCTAGAGATCGTCCGGCTAACTATGGCTACACCTTC
NA	NA	TRBV30	TRBJ1-5	CAWSSGLSNQPQHF	TGTGCCTGGAGCTCGGGCCTTAGCAATCAGCCCCAGCATTTT
NA	NA	TRBV7-9	TRBJ1-1	CASGDRGEAFF	TGTGCCAGCGGCGATCGGGGCGAAGCTTTCTTT
NA	NA	TRBV18	TRBJ2-7	CASSPRQDYEQYF	TGTGCCAGCTCACCACGGCAGGACTACGAGCAGTACTTC
NA	NA	TRBV20-1	TRBJ1-2	CSASPGVGGYTF	TGCAGTGCTAGTCCGGGGGTGGGCGGCTACACCTTC
NA	NA	TRBV4-1	TRBJ1-3	CASSQGRGRSGNTIYF	TGCGCCAGCAGCCAGGGGCGTGGGCGCTCTGGAAACACCATATATTTT
NA	NA	TRBV21-1	TRBJ1-5	CASSTHRAGHRNLDSNQPQHF	TGTGCCAGCAGCACCCACCGTGCGGGACACCGTAATCTAGATAGCAATCAGCCCCAGCATTTT
NA	NA	TRBV6-2/TRBV6-3	TRBJ1-1	CASSISGHQMNTEAFF	TGTGCCAGCAGTATATCGGGACACCAAATGAACACTGAAGCTTTCTTT
NA	NA	TRBV6-5	TRBJ1-5	CASSYTYSGTGRFNQPQHF	TGTGCCAGCAGTTACACTTACTCGGGAACCGGACGGTTTAATCAGCCCCAGCATTTT
NA	TRBD1	TRBV12-3/TRBV12-4	TRBJ2-7	CASSLGTGVYEQYF	TGTGCCAGCAGTTTAGGGACAGGGGTCTACGAGCAGTACTTC
NA	TRBD2	TRBV5-1	TRBJ2-1	CASSPRTSVNNEQFF	TGCGCCAGCAGCCCTCGGACTAGCGTAAACAATGAGCAGTTCTTC
few	NA	TRBV6-2/TRBV6-3	TRBJ1-5	CASSIGHRSNQPQHF	TGTGCCAGCAGTATCGGACACAGAAGCAATCAGCCCCAGCATTTT
once	NA	TRBV28	TRBJ1-2	CASTEGSRNYGYTF	TGTGCCAGCACCGAGGGATCGAGGAACTATGGCTACACCTTC
NA	TRBD2	TRBV2	TRBJ2-5	CASSTGLAGRQRETQYF	TGTGCCAGCAGCACGGGACTAGCGGGACGGCAACGAGAGACCCAGTACTTC
NA	NA	TRBV19	TRBJ1-2	CASSIVDRGYTF	TGTGCCAGTAGTATAGTCGACCGTGGCTACACCTTC
few	TRBD2	TRBV6-1	TRBJ2-7	CASSRGGAYEQYF	TGTGCCAGCAGTCGGGGGGGGGCCTACGAGCAGTACTTC
NA	TRBD1	TRBV28	TRBJ1-2	CASSSRDSANYGYTF	TGTGCCAGCAGTTCCAGGGACAGCGCTAACTATGGCTACACCTTC
NA	TRBD2	TRBV7-2	TRBJ2-2	CASSSRKRDELAGRTNTGELFF	TGTGCCAGCAGCTCCCGTAAAAGGGACGAACTAGCGGGACGGACGAACACCGGGGAGCTGTTTTTT
NA	TRBD2	TRBV7-2	TRBJ2-5	CASSLAFGGWETQYF	TGTGCCAGCAGCTTAGCCTTCGGGGGGTGGGAGACCCAGTACTTC
NA	TRBD2	TRBV5-1	TRBJ2-5	CASSMGLAENQETQYF	TGCGCCAGCAGCATGGGACTAGCGGAAAACCAAGAGACCCAGTACTTC
few	TRBD1	TRBV7-6	TRBJ2-7	CASSQGTGPSYEQYF	TGTGCCAGCAGCCAAGGGACAGGACCCAGCTACGAGCAGTACTTC
NA	NA	TRBV9	TRBJ2-3	CASSVRGQRTDTQYF	TGTGCCAGCAGCGTACGAGGACAACGCACAGATACGCAGTATTTT
NA	NA	TRBV9	TRBJ1-2	CASSVEGSSGYTF	TGTGCCAGCAGCGTTGAGGGATCTAGTGGCTACACCTTC
few	TRBD2	TRBV6-1	TRBJ2-3	CAADPGLAVTDTQYF	TGTGCCGCCGACCCTGGACTAGCGGTCACAGATACGCAGTATTTT
NA	TRBD1	TRBV19	TRBJ2-2	CASSVIFGTGNTGELFF	TGTGCCAGTAGTGTCATCTTTGGGACAGGCAACACCGGGGAGCTGTTTTTT
NA	TRBD1	TRBV27	TRBJ1-6	CASSFNRGNSPLHF	TGTGCCAGCAGTTTTAACAGGGGTAATTCACCCCTCCACTTT
NA	TRBD1	TRBV7-9	TRBJ1-1	CASSPLTGGLTEAFF	TGTGCCAGCAGCCCGCTTACAGGGGGTTTGACTGAAGCTTTCTTT
NA	NA	TRBV7-2	TRBJ1-1	CASSLAESTEAFF	TGTGCCAGCAGCTTAGCTGAGAGCACTGAAGCTTTCTTT
few	TRBD2	TRBV11-3	TRBJ2-5	CASSLGGAGLQETQYF	TGTGCCAGCAGCTTGGGCGGAGCGGGACTCCAAGAGACCCAGTACTTC
few	TRBD2	TRBV20-1	TRBJ2-2	CSARTSGRASGELFF	TGCAGTGCTAGGACTAGCGGGAGGGCCAGCGGGGAGCTGTTTTTT
few	TRBD1	TRBV10-3	TRBJ1-6	CAISGRQGTSNSPLHF	TGTGCCATCAGTGGTAGACAGGGGACTTCTAATTCACCCCTCCACTTT
NA	TRBD1	TRBV6-1	TRBJ2-7	CASGQGTYEQYF	TGTGCCAGTGGACAGGGAACCTACGAGCAGTACTTC
NA	TRBD1	TRBV11-3	TRBJ2-2	CASSLETGGSGTGELFF	TGTGCCAGCAGCTTAGAAACAGGGGGCTCGGGCACCGGGGAGCTGTTTTTT
medium-sized	NA	TRBV19	TRBJ1-2	CASSMARGGYGYTF	TGTGCCAGTAGTATGGCTAGGGGCGGCTATGGCTACACCTTC
NA	NA	TRBV20-1	TRBJ1-1	CSAWGRNTEAFF	TGCAGTGCCTGGGGACGGAACACTGAAGCTTTCTTT
few	NA	TRBV19	TRBJ1-6	CASSIGADGPLHF	TGTGCCAGTAGTATAGGGGCAGACGGACCCCTCCACTTT
NA	TRBD1	TRBV6-1	TRBJ1-1	CASSERDRGEAFF	TGTGCCAGCAGTGAACGGGACAGAGGGGAAGCTTTCTTT
once	NA	TRBV6-4	TRBJ2-7	CASKGGRHYEQYF	TGTGCCAGCAAGGGGGGCAGGCACTACGAGCAGTACTTC
few	NA	TRBV6-5	TRBJ1-6	CASSYRGGGLSYNSPLHF	TGTGCCAGCAGTTATCGTGGCGGGGGATTGTCCTATAATTCACCCCTCCACTTT
NA	TRBD2	TRBV6-2/TRBV6-3	TRBJ2-1	CASSRLAGGLNEQFF	TGTGCCAGCAGTCGACTAGCGGGAGGGCTGAATGAGCAGTTCTTC
few	TRBD2	TRBV7-3	TRBJ2-5	CASSQRGGSETQYF	TGTGCCAGCAGCCAGCGGGGGGGTTCCGAGACCCAGTACTTC
NA	NA	TRBV12-3/TRBV12-4	TRBJ1-5	CASSFGGAGQPQHF	TGTGCCAGCAGTTTCGGGGGCGCGGGTCAGCCCCAGCATTTT
NA	NA	TRBV11-3	TRBJ1-1	CASSVTRLNTEAFF	TGTGCCAGCAGCGTGACACGGCTGAACACTGAAGCTTTCTTT
NA	TRBD2	TRBV28	TRBJ2-3	CASSPGLAGSTDTQYF	TGTGCCAGCAGTCCGGGACTAGCGGGGAGCACAGATACGCAGTATTTT
NA	NA	TRBV20-1	TRBJ1-5	CSASGTLGQPQHF	TGCAGTGCTAGCGGGACCTTGGGGCAGCCCCAGCATTTT
NA	TRBD1	TRBV5-1	TRBJ1-2	CASSYGTAGAGYTF	TGCGCCAGCAGCTACGGGACAGCGGGAGCTGGCTACACCTTC
NA	NA	TRBV7-6	TRBJ1-1	CASSPRTEMNTEAFF	TGTGCCAGCAGCCCCCGGACAGAAATGAACACTGAAGCTTTCTTT